This entry lists 19 T cell receptor beta chains sequenced from one sample in a study of T cell changes during pregnancy in multiple sclerosis. Using immunoSEQ multiplex PCR, the repertoire was profiled, and TCRdb retains in-frame clones only, with some absent. The sample yields around 100,000 clones, 80% to 95% seen once. Here the sequenced sample was peripheral blood, taken in the second trimester of pregnancy. Receptors were obtained from a female donor with multiple sclerosis, enrolled in a pregnancy study.

V and J are TRBV5-6 and TRBJ1-3; D might be TRBD1 (6 bases). The CDR3 length is 18 residues. Germline V gene lookup returns CDR1 SGHDT and CDR2 YYEEEE. Trimming took off 4 bases at V and 2 bases at J, with 22 bases between the two ends. The CDR3 spells CASSPATKTTGAGNTIYF. The DNA for the CDR3 is TGTGCCAGCAGCCCGGCGACCAAAACGACAGGAGCTGGAAACACCATATATTTT. The variable domain in full, completed from reference TRBV5-6 and TRBJ1-3, reads DAGVTQSPTHLIKTRGQQVTLRCSPKSGHDTVSWYQQALGQGPQFIFQYYEEEERQRGNFPDRFSGHQFPNYSSELNVNALLLGDSALYLCASSPATKTTGAGNTIYFGEGSWLTVV.

The J gene is TRBJ1-2, the V gene TRBV5-8; D unclear. The V and J ends lost 4 bases and 4 bases respectively, with 17 bases between them. CDR3 length equals 15 residues. CDR1 SGHTS and CDR2 YDEGEE come from the germline V gene. CDR3 in amino acids: CASSPGWTVGYGYTF. In DNA form, the CDR3 reads TGTGCCAGCAGCCCGGGGTGGACGGTCGGCTATGGCTACACCTTC.

The chain employs TRBV28 and TRBJ1-5; D is uncertain. Germline values: CDR1 MDHEN, CDR2 SYDVKM. The CDR3 totals 14 residues. Between the trimmed V and J ends, which lost 6 bases and 11 bases, there was a span of 20 bases. The DNA of the CDR3 is TGTGCCAGCAGGACGGGAGGGCGGTCCGAGTCCCAGCATTTT. This gives the protein CASRTGGRSESQHF.

V usage is TRBV5-1 and J usage is TRBJ1-2; 8 nucleotides line up with TRBD1. CDR3 size: 14 residues. In germline, CDR1 is SGHRS, CDR2 YFSETQ. V lost 4 bases to trimming and J lost 7 bases; unmatched junction nucleotides: 9. CDR3 in amino acids: CASSPSGQGSGYTF. Here the CDR3 DNA reads TGCGCCAGCAGCCCGTCAGGACAGGGATCTGGCTACACCTTC.

This clone was counted a few times. This chain joins TRBV30 and TRBJ2-2; 10 positions agree with TRBD1. The CDR3 consists of 15 residues. J lost 4 bases, V lost 6 bases, and 8 bases had no gene match. Germline V gives CDR1 GTSNPN, CDR2 SVGIG (reference sequence). This CDR3 is CACQTGGVSTGELFF. CDR3 in DNA: TGTGCCTGCCAGACAGGGGGCGTGAGCACCGGGGAGCTGTTTTTT. The full variable domain, completed using reference TRBV30 and TRBJ2-2, is SQTIHQWPATLVQPVGSPLSLECTVEGTSNPNLYWYRQAAGRGLQLLFYSVGIGQISSEVPQNLSASRPQDRQFILSSKKLLLSDSGFYLCACQTGGVSTGELFFGEGSRLTVL.

The chain recombines TRBV27 with TRBJ2-7; 11 nucleotides line up with TRBD2. This CDR3 is built from 14 residues. Germline CDR1 and CDR2: MNHEY and SMNVEV (reference sequence). V was clipped by 5 bases and J by 2 bases; unmatched bases: 2. Here the CDR3 reads CASSETSGAYEQYF. The CDR3 coding sequence is TGTGCCAGCAGTGAGACTAGCGGGGCCTACGAGCAGTACTTC.

The chain joins TRBV29-1 to TRBJ2-7, with 15 bases identical to TRBD2. The germline CDR1 and CDR2 sequences are SQVTM and ANQGSEA. The CDR3 loop spans 18 amino acids. V gave up 4 bases and J gave up 0 bases; unmatched junction bases: 10. The CDR3 loop reads CSVALSGTSGRPSYEQYF. The CDR3 DNA sequence: TGCAGCGTTGCCCTTTCCGGGACTAGCGGGAGGCCCTCCTACGAGCAGTACTTC.

V usage is TRBV5-1 and J usage is TRBJ2-5; 10 bases line up with TRBD1. The CDR3 is made up of 17 amino acids. V shed 0 bases, J shed 5 bases, and the junction held 10 bases outside the gene matches. The germline V gene encodes CDR1 SGHRS and CDR2 YFSETQ. As DNA, the CDR3 is TGCGCCAGCAGCTTGGAAAGCGGGACAGGGGCCGGGGAGACCCAGTACTTC. It yields the protein CASSLESGTGAGETQYF.

The rearrangement uses TRBV10-3 and TRBJ1-1; weak D call: TRBD1 (6 bases). CDR3 size: 15 residues. Germline CDR1 ENHRY, CDR2 SYGVKD. Trimming stripped 6 bases from V and 5 bases from J, with 19 bases between. The CDR3 spells CAISEGGGRGTEAFF. The CDR3 DNA is TGTGCCATCAGCGAAGGGGGGGGAAGAGGTACTGAAGCTTTCTTT.

The chain employs TRBV4-2 and TRBJ2-2; 14 nucleotides agree with TRBD2. CDR3 length equals 20 residues. Germline loops: CDR1 LGHNA, CDR2 YNFKEQ. The V and J ends lost 4 bases and 2 bases, in that order; junction bases with no gene match: 12. The CDR3, as DNA: TGTGCCAGCAGCCTAGAGACTAGCGGGAGGGCCTTGGGAAACACCGGGGAGCTGTTTTTT. This codes for CASSLETSGRALGNTGELFF.

The V gene is TRBV5-4, the J gene TRBJ2-7; weak D call: TRBD1 (5 bases). Germline V lookup: CDR1 SGHNT, CDR2 YYREEE (reference sequence). Trimming took 6 bases from V and 7 from J, leaving 17 bases between them. The CDR3 sequence is 13 residues long. The CDR3: CASTWLGAREQYF. CDR3 coding DNA: TGTGCCAGCACCTGGCTAGGGGCGCGGGAGCAGTACTTC. The full variable domain, completed using reference TRBV5-4 and TRBJ2-7, is ETGVTQSPTHLIKTRGQQVTLRCSSQSGHNTVSWYQQALGQGPQFIFQYYREEENGRGNFPPRFSGLQFPNYSSELNVNALELDDSALYLCASTWLGAREQYFGPGTRLTVT.

The genes are TRBV6-6 and TRBJ2-7; TRBD1 matches 10 bases. CDR1 is MNHNY, CDR2 SVGAGI, per germline (reference sequence). This CDR3 is built from 15 residues. J was trimmed by 4 bases and V by 5 bases; bases with no gene match: 8. Here the CDR3 DNA reads TGTGCCAGCAGTGAGCCGGGACAGGGGATATACGAGCAGTACTTC. Protein: CASSEPGQGIYEQYF.

The chain joins TRBV7-6 to TRBJ2-3, with TRBD1 identical over 8 bases. The junction had 9 bases not matched to a gene; V was cut back by 0 bases and J by 4 bases. The germline V gene has CDR1 SGHVS and CDR2 FNYEAQ. This CDR3 is built from 17 residues. The CDR3 loop is CASSLAGQGRISDTQYF. The CDR3 coding sequence is TGTGCCAGCAGCTTAGCCGGACAGGGTCGAATCTCAGATACGCAGTATTTT.

The J gene is TRBJ1-1, the V gene TRBV27; the D gene is possibly TRBD1 (6 bases). Trimming pared 8 bases from V and 10 bases from J, leaving 23 bases between. The CDR3 covers 14 residues. Germline-derived CDR1 and CDR2 are MNHEY and SMNVEV (reference sequence). The CDR3 DNA reads TGTGCCAGCGGAGTCCACACGACAGGAGAAGTAGCTTTCTTT. It encodes CASGVHTTGEVAFF.

The chain joins TRBV19 to TRBJ1-1; D is unclear. CDR1 is LNHDA, CDR2 SQIVND, per germline (reference sequence). The CDR3 covers 16 residues. Trimming pared 2 bases from V and 4 bases from J, leaving 17 bases between. CDR3 DNA sequence: TGTGCCAGTAGTATAAGAACCTCATCCTTTAGCACTGAAGCTTTCTTT. It encodes CASSIRTSSFSTEAFF.

The chain links TRBV9 to TRBJ1-1, with D possibly matching TRBD1 (5 bases). Germline loops: CDR1 SGDLS, CDR2 YYNGEE. Trimming removed 0 bases from V and 5 bases from J, with 14 bases in between. This CDR3 comprises 15 residues. The chain's CDR3 is CASSVEGQGRTEAFF. The DNA for the CDR3 is TGTGCCAGCAGCGTAGAGGGTCAGGGTAGGACTGAAGCTTTCTTT.

V and J are TRBV27 and TRBJ2-7; 7 bases match TRBD2. Germline loops: CDR1 MNHEY, CDR2 SMNVEV (reference sequence). This CDR3 has 15 residues. V lost 4 bases, J lost 2 bases, and 8 bases stayed unmatched. DNA of the CDR3: TGTGCCAGCAGTTCGTCTAGCGGACTGACCTACGAGCAGTACTTC. This encodes CASSSSSGLTYEQYF.

The CDR3 loop reads CASSGAGAYEQYF. For the CDR3, the DNA is TGTGCCAGTTCCGGCGCGGGGGCCTACGAGCAGTACTTC. The rearrangement joins TRBV27 to TRBJ2-7; 7 bases are a match to TRBD2. CDR3 size: 13 residues. Germline-derived CDR1 and CDR2 are MNHEY and SMNVEV (reference sequence). The V gene end was trimmed by 9 bases and the J gene end by 2 bases; junction bases not matched to a gene: 7.

This sequence joins TRBV9 and TRBJ2-5; maybe TRBD2 (6 bases). From germline, CDR1 is SGDLS and CDR2 YYNGEE. Trimming took off 7 bases at V and 2 bases at J, with 9 bases between the two ends. The CDR3 is made up of 12 amino acids. The CDR3 nucleotides read TGTGCCAGCGGTCGGGAGCAAGAGACCCAGTACTTC. As protein: CASGREQETQYF.